The sequence of this T cell receptor beta chain was determined in a study of blood T cell repertoires in COVID-19. Per the germline V gene, CDR1 is SNHLY and CDR2 is FYNNEI. The V end lost 1 base, the J end lost 2 bases, and 5 bases lay between the germline ends. The CDR3 runs to 13 residues. Original methodology: Reference gene primer amplification yielded estimated nucleated cell counts. Assay used: immunoSEQ multiplex PCR; TCRdb lists only in-frame clones, some missing. That table gives V, J and clone size, and the DNA gave D and trimming. Counted here are around 190,000 clones, roughly 88% occurring once; the ten biggest clones make up more than 8.5%. This study enrolled people aged roughly 18 to 90 from around 26 US geographic areas. Participants were placed into cohorts based on the clinical history they reported.

The V and J genes are TRBV2 and TRBJ1-2, with D uncertain. This receptor was identified in a woman aged 18-29 years who had recovered from COVID-19. The material sequenced was PBMCs or T cells enriched from blood (not recorded which). CDR3 sequence: CASSEGGNYGYTF. CDR3 DNA: TGTGCCAGCAGTGAAGGAGGAAACTATGGCTACACCTTC.